This TCR beta chain was profiled in a study of T cells in Graves' hyperthyroidism and ophthalmopathy. Researchers took RNA transcripts and amplified the TCR beta CDR3 regions from them. HTBI primers drove first-round RT-PCR of the TCR CDR3. Each CDR3 protein gets one entry after TCRdb re-called the multiplex PCR reads with MiXCR. This table has hundreds of thousands of distinct CDR3 sequences, less than 25% appearing once. V was pared by 2 bases and J by 4 bases, with 3 bases of the junction left unmatched. The CDR3 runs 15 residues. Germline CDR1 reads SGHTS; CDR2 reads YDEGEE. This TCR was sampled from a man younger than 40 with Graves' ophthalmopathy. The chain combines TRBV5-8 with TRBJ2-3; TRBD2 agrees at 11 bases. Sequencing was performed on blood. CDR3 loop: CASSLRLAGSDTQYF. The CDR3 DNA sequence: TGTGCCAGCAGCTTAAGACTAGCGGGATCAGATACGCAGTATTTT.